This TCR beta chain was profiled in a study of T cells in Graves' hyperthyroidism and ophthalmopathy. Study conclusions and caveats: Patients with ophthalmopathy were separated from those with stable hyperthyroidism by a 13 V-J model.

Absence of ophthalmopathy progression within 18 months defined stable Graves' hyperthyroidism. In patients aged 18 to 65, hyperthyroidism was newly diagnosed, with duration under 2 months. This sample holds PBMCs from under 11 ml fresh peripheral blood. This clonotype has more than one count but fewer than ten. The antigen is not known. There were TCR beta CDR3 regions amplified from RNA transcripts. In the first-round RT-PCR of the TCR CDR3, the HTBI primer set was used. One entry per CDR3 protein, called by TCRdb with MiXCR from the multiplex PCR reads. The sample has over 150,000 distinct CDR3 sequences, roughly a sixth seen once. The germline V and J ends were trimmed by 6 bases and 5 bases, with 17 bases remaining between them. Germline CDR1 reads ENHRY; CDR2 reads SYGVKD. The CDR3 has 15 amino acids.

The rearrangement links TRBV10-3 to TRBJ2-1; D perhaps matches TRBD1 (6 bases). The material sequenced was blood. This TCR was sampled from a woman in her forties or fifties with Graves' hyperthyroidism. The CDR3 sequence: CAISALGAGDNEQFF. CDR3 in DNA: TGTGCCATCAGCGCCCTTGGGGCAGGGGACAATGAGCAGTTCTTC.